This T cell receptor beta chain was identified during a study of cytomegalovirus exposure and HLA in healthy donors. Germline V gene data show CDR1 as SEHNR and CDR2 as FQNEAQ (reference sequence). The CDR3 totals 14 residues. Trimming cost V 8 bases and J 2 bases, with 15 bases left between them. This clone was observed once. Its antigen is not identified. Healthy donors of bone marrow made up the group. Study-wide results and limits: A further, later analysis showed that HLA-associated TCR beta chains (compared with equally common others) were more clonally expanded.

PCR was performed using 60 Vbeta and 13 Jbeta primers. TCRdb's copy holds only in-frame clones and misses some; the assay was immunoSEQ multiplex PCR. The data hold around 100,000 clones, with approximately 82% observed a single time. The sequence derives from a man younger than 45 in good health and CMV-seropositive. Sequenced material: PBMCs. The chain links TRBV7-9 to TRBJ1-1, with D possibly being TRBD1 (5 bases). The CDR3, as DNA: TGTGCCAGCGGACTCCAGGGAGGTAACACTGAAGCTTTCTTT. Encoded protein: CASGLQGGNTEAFF.